The 16 T cell receptor beta chains below come from one sample, sequenced in a study of shared clonotypes between healthy human individuals. Sequencing was performed with immunoSEQ multiplex PCR; in TCRdb, only in-frame clones are kept and a portion is missing. The data show more than 550,000 clones, about 90% seen once. Material: memory CD8+ T cells from PBMCs. Subset: CD45RO+ cells pooled with CCR7-negative TemRA cells. These receptors came from a man younger than 35 in good health. Some clones in this sample may be carry-over from other donors' samples.

The gene calls are TRBV11-1 and TRBJ2-1, with D perhaps TRBD2 (6 bases). The CDR3 is 17 amino acids. Germline V gene lookup returns CDR1 SGHAT and CDR2 FQDESV (reference sequence). V was clipped by 5 bases and J by 0 bases, with 17 bases between them. DNA for the CDR3: TGTGCCAGCAGCCTCTTTCGACGGGAGCGCTCCTACAATGAGCAGTTCTTC. Translated, it gives CASSLFRRERSYNEQFF.

The genes are TRBV6-1 and TRBJ1-3; TRBD1 matches 9 bases. CDR3 size: 15 residues. The germline V gene encodes CDR1 MNHNS and CDR2 SASEGT. With V trimmed by 6 bases and J by 4 bases, 7 bases remained unmatched. The CDR3 region is CASSADRGSGNTIYF. The CDR3 DNA sequence: TGTGCCAGCAGCGCGGACAGGGGTTCAGGAAACACCATATATTTT.

The CDR3 bases are TGCGCCAGCTATTCGGGTTCTAACTATGGCTACACCTTC. The encoded protein is CASYSGSNYGYTF. V is TRBV10-2 and J is TRBJ1-2; D unclear. CDR1 is WSHSY, CDR2 SAAADI, per germline. The CDR3 has 13 amino acids. The V gene lost 8 bases and the J gene lost 0 bases, with 10 bases spanning the gap.

The rearrangement joins TRBV19 to TRBJ2-1; 10 bases match TRBD2. Germline V gene data show CDR1 as LNHDA and CDR2 as SQIVND (reference sequence). After removal of 5 bases from V and 7 bases from J, the junction contained 11 bases not matched to a gene. The CDR3 contains 16 residues. In nucleotides, the CDR3 is TGTGCCAGTAGTCCGATTCTTCTAGCGGGAGTGAATGAGCAGTTCTTC. Its protein is CASSPILLAGVNEQFF.

The chain has TRBV30 and TRBJ1-6, with D unresolved. CDR1 GTSNPN and CDR2 SVGIG come from the germline V gene (reference sequence). The CDR3 totals 14 residues. Trimming removed 4 bases at V and 9 bases at J, with 16 bases between. CDR3 region: CAWTSGIVGSPLHF. CDR3 coding DNA: TGTGCCTGGACTTCCGGGATCGTCGGTTCACCCCTCCACTTT.

About this clone itself: This sample also contains other DNA sequences that code for the same CDR3. The CDR3 DNA follows: TGTGCCAGCAGCTCCCCCGGGGGCTACGAGCAGTACTTC. It encodes CASSSPGGYEQYF. The chain combines TRBV7-9 with TRBJ2-7; D perhaps matches TRBD2 (6 bases). Germline CDR1 SEHNR, CDR2 FQNEAQ (reference sequence). This CDR3 spans 13 amino acids. Trimming took off 4 bases at V and 3 bases at J, with 10 bases between the two ends.

This clone showed up just a few times. This chain uses TRBV29-1 with TRBJ2-7; perhaps TRBD2 as D (5 bases). V gave up 2 bases and J gave up 7 bases, with 21 bases separating them. The CDR3 spans 15 residues. The germline gives CDR1 SQVTM, CDR2 ANQGSEA. CDR3 region: CSVEKSETGVGEQYF. In DNA, the CDR3 is TGCAGCGTTGAAAAGTCCGAGACCGGGGTGGGGGAGCAGTACTTC.

The chain carries TRBV7-6 and TRBJ1-5; D may be TRBD1 (5 bases). The CDR3 runs to 15 residues. The ends were cut back, 5 bases at V and 5 bases at J, with 16 bases in the middle. CDR1 SGHVS and CDR2 FNYEAQ come from the germline V gene. The CDR3 sequence is CASSHFPGTDQPQHF. The CDR3 DNA sequence: TGTGCCAGCAGCCACTTTCCTGGGACGGATCAGCCCCAGCATTTT.

The chain couples TRBV15 to TRBJ1-1; D is possibly TRBD1 (6 bases). Germline lookup yields CDR1 LNHNV and CDR2 YYDKDF (reference sequence). V gave up 1 base and J gave up 6 bases, with 24 bases separating them. This CDR3 is built from 18 residues. The CDR3 DNA reads TGTGCCACCAGCAGAGCCACAAAACCACAGGGTCTCGACCCTGAAGCTTTCTTT. Translation: CATSRATKPQGLDPEAFF.

V gene TRBV27 combines with J gene TRBJ1-1; no firm D call. This CDR3 has 11 amino acids. Germline V gene data show CDR1 as MNHEY and CDR2 as SMNVEV (reference sequence). V gave up 1 base and J gave up 14 bases, with 11 bases separating them. The CDR3 DNA follows: TGTGCCAGCAGTTTATATGGGGTGGCATTCTTT. It yields the protein CASSLYGVAFF.

This clone was detected once. V usage is TRBV10-2 and J usage is TRBJ1-1; D ambiguous. Germline-derived CDR1 and CDR2 are WSHSY and SAAADI. This CDR3 contains 14 residues. Trimming took off 4 bases at V and 5 bases at J, with 14 bases between the two ends. The CDR3 nucleotides read TGCGCCAGCAGTGGGGCACAGTCATGGACTGAAGCTTTCTTT. The encoded protein is CASSGAQSWTEAFF.

The chain joins TRBV5-1 to TRBJ2-5; D call uncertain. CDR3 length: 16 amino acids. Germline values: CDR1 SGHRS, CDR2 YFSETQ. The V end lost 0 bases, the J end lost 5 bases, and 17 bases lay between the germline ends. The CDR3 bases are TGCGCCAGCAGCTTGGCGTCGGGCAGCCTTAAGGAGACCCAGTACTTC. Translating it yields CASSLASGSLKETQYF.

This chain uses TRBV4-3 with TRBJ2-7; a weak D match, TRBD2 (6 bases). The germline V and J ends were trimmed by 0 bases and 3 bases, with 12 bases remaining between them. Germline-derived CDR1 and CDR2 are LGHNA and YSLEER. This CDR3 comprises 15 residues. This CDR3 is CASSQETFSGYEQYF. CDR3 nucleotides: TGCGCCAGCAGCCAAGAGACCTTTAGCGGCTACGAGCAGTACTTC.

On this clone itself: A far larger clone is off by one base, so a read error is likely. The chain employs TRBV6-5 and TRBJ2-2; maybe TRBD1 (6 bases). Trimming stripped 0 bases from V and 7 bases from J, with 15 bases between. The germline CDR1 and CDR2 sequences are MNHEY and SVGAGI. The CDR3 runs 16 residues. The CDR3 DNA reads as TGTGCCAGCAGTTACTCGGACAGCTGGGAAGGCGGGGAGCTGTTTTTT. It is translated as CASSYSDSWEGGELFF.

This clone was recorded a few times. The chain carries TRBV6-1 and TRBJ2-7, with a possible D match to TRBD2 (5 bases). Trimming took 0 bases from V and 4 from J, leaving 7 bases between them. The CDR3 sequence is 13 residues long. The germline V gene has CDR1 MNHNS and CDR2 SASEGT. The CDR3 reads CASSEAGEYEQYF. In DNA form, the CDR3 reads TGTGCCAGCAGTGAAGCGGGAGAATACGAGCAGTACTTC.

The CDR3, as DNA: TGTGCCAGCAGTCGGGTGTGGTTCGATACGCAGTATTTT. It specifies CASSRVWFDTQYF. The chain carries TRBV27 and TRBJ2-3; no reliable D call. Germline lookup yields CDR1 MNHEY and CDR2 SMNVEV (reference sequence). Trimming cost V 5 bases and J 6 bases, with 12 bases left between them. The CDR3 is 13 amino acids.